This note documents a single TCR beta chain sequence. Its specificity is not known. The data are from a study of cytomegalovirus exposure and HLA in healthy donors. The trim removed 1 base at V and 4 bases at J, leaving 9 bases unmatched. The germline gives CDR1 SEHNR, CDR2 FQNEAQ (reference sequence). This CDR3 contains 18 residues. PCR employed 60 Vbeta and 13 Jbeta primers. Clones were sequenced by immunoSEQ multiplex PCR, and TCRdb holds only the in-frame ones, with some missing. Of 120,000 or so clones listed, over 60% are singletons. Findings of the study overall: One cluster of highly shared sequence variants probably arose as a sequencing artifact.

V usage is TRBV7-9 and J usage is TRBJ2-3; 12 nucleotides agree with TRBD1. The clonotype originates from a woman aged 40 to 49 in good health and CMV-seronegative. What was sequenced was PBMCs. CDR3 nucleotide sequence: TGTGCCAGCAGCTTAGAGCCCTATGGGACAGGGGGCGCAGATACGCAGTATTTT. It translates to CASSLEPYGTGGADTQYF.